The clone carrying this TCR beta chain was seen once. The antigen is unknown. CDR1 and CDR2 from the germline V gene are LGHDT and YNNKEL (reference sequence). Trimming left V 2 bases short and J 6 bases short, with 5 bases between. This CDR3 is built from 13 residues. This was the immunoSEQ v3 assay. Libraries were sequenced to around 2 million read pairs (survey) or roughly 4.5-6 million (deep). Measured with immunoSEQ multiplex PCR; TCRdb has only the in-frame clones, and not every one. The sample has 95,000 or so clones, under 70% seen once. As to time point: pre-treatment sample, taken before nivolumab and TIL therapy. Pleural nodules or supraclavicular lymph nodes made up most of the excised metastases sampled. The sample comes from a study of TIL therapy for anti-PD-1-resistant metastatic lung cancer. Study-wide results and caveats: Compared with baseline intratumoral T cells, expanded TIL cultures were more clonal and less diverse (approximately 6% vs 31%). Patients were highly selected, enriched for treatment-naive, never-smoker and oncogene-addicted cases.

Specimen: tumor tissue, collected at baseline. The sequence was obtained from a person between 25 and 80 years old with non-small cell lung cancer. This sequence joins TRBV3-1 (or the pseudogene TRBV3-2) and TRBJ1-6; D gene ambiguous. This CDR3 is CASSQNPNSPLHF. CDR3 bases: TGTGCCAGCAGCCAAAACCCTAATTCACCCCTCCACTTT.